Sequencing of this TCR beta chain was carried out in a study of cytomegalovirus exposure and HLA in healthy donors. Notes on the study in general: There were reportedly fewer N-insertions in an Asian-associated ancestry cluster than the roughly 670-donor mean, in a later analysis. Another analysis was done later, and it associated fewer than 20,000 TCR beta sequences with HLA alleles at 0.05 false discovery rate.

PCR involved 60 Vbeta and 13 Jbeta primers. TCRdb keeps only in-frame clones here, not all; method: immunoSEQ multiplex PCR. The sample has about 55,000 clones, and its top ten clones hold about 9.2%. For this clone: Its antigen is still unknown.

The germline gives CDR1 MNHEY, CDR2 SVGAGI. CDR3 length: 13 amino acids. The V gene lost 6 bases and the J gene lost 8 bases, with 13 bases spanning the gap. Donors were ostensibly healthy at sampling, although undocumented immune exposures were probable. The source is a man aged 50 to 60 in good health and CMV-seropositive. This chain links TRBV6-5 with TRBJ1-4, with a tentative D call TRBD1 (6 bases). The sequencing sample was made of PBMCs. CDR3 sequence: CASRGAAREKLFF. DNA for the CDR3: TGTGCCAGCAGGGGGGCGGCCAGGGAAAAACTGTTTTTT.